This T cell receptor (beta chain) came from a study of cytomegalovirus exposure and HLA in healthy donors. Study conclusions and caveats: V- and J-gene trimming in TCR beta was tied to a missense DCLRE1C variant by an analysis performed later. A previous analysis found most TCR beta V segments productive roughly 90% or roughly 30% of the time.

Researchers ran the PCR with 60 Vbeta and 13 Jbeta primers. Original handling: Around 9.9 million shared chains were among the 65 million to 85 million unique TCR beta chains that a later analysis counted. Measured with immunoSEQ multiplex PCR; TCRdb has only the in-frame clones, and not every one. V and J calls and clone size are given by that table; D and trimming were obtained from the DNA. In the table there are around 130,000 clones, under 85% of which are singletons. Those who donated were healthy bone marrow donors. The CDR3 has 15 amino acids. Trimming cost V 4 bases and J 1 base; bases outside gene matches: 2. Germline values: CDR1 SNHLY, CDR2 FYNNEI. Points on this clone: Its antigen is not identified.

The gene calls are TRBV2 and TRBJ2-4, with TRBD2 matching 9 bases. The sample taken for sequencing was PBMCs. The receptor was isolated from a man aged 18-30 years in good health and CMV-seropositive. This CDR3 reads CASSASGRAKNIQYF. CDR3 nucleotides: TGTGCCAGCAGTGCGAGCGGGAGGGCCAAAAACATTCAGTACTTC.